This T cell receptor beta chain was observed in a study of blood T cells in healthy people across ages. Primed by a sample-barcoded 5' primer and a J-beta primer mix, a second PCR proceeded for about 7 to 11 cycles. Every cDNA molecule carried a tag from a template-switch adaptor bearing 12 random nucleotides. TCRdb re-called the 5' RACE reads through MiXCR, storing one row per CDR3 protein. In the table there are about 1,500,000 distinct CDR3 sequences, about 28% of which are singletons. CDR1 SNHLY and CDR2 FYNNEI come from the germline V gene. The CDR3 is made up of 14 amino acids. Broader study findings: Changes in expanded clonotypes were possibly confounded, as the CMV status of donors was unknown. A roughly linear fall in TCR beta diversity per million T cells was seen with increasing age.

This clonotype was found many times. Antigen specificity is unknown. Compared with germline, one end of the junction differs, possibly owing to a read error. Source material: blood. The sequence was obtained from a woman aged 25 to 39 in good health. The rearrangement joins TRBV2 to TRBJ2-7, with 8 positions matching TRBD2. Written as DNA, the CDR3 is TGCGCCAGCAGTGAAACTAGCGGCTCCTACGAGCAGTACTTC. Translating it yields CASSETSGSYEQYF.